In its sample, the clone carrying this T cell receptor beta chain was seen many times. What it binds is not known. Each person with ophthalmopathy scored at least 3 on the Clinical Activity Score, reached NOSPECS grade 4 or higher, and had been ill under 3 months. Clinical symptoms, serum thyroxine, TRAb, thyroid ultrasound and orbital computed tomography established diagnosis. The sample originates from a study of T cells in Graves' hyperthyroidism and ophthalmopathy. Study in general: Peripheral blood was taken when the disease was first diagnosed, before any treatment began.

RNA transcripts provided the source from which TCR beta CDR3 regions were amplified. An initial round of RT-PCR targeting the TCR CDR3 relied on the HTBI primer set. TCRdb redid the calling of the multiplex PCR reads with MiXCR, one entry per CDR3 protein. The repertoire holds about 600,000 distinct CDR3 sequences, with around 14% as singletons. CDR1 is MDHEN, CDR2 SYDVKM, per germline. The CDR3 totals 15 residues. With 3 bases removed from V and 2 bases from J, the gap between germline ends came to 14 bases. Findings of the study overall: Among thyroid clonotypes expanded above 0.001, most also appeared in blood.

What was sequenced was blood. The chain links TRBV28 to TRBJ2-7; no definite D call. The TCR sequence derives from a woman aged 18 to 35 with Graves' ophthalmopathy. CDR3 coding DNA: TGTGCCAGCAGTTTGGGAAGCCCAGGAGCCTACGAGCAGTACTTC. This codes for CASSLGSPGAYEQYF. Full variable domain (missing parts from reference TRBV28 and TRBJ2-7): DVKVTQSSRYLVKRTGEKVFLECVQDMDHENMFWYRQDPGLGLRLIYFSYDVKMKEKGDIPEGYSVSREKKERFSLILESASTNQTSMYLCASSLGSPGAYEQYFGPGTRLTVT.